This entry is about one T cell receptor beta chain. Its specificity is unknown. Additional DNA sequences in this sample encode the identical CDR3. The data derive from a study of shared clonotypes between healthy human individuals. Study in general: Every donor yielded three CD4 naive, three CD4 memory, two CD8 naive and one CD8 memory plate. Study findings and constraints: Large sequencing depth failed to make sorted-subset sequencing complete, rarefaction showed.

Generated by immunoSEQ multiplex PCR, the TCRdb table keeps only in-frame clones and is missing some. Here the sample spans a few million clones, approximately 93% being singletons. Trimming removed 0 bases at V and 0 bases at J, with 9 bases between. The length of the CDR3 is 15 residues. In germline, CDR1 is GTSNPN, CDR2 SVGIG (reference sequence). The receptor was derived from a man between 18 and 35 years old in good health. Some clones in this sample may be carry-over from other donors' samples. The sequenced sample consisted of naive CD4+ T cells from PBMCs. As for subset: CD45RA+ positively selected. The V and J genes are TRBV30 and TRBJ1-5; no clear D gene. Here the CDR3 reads CAWSVGSYSNQPQHF. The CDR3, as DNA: TGTGCCTGGAGTGTCGGTTCCTATAGCAATCAGCCCCAGCATTTT. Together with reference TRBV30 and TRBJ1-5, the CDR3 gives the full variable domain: SQTIHQWPATLVQPVGSPLSLECTVEGTSNPNLYWYRQAAGRGLQLLFYSVGIGQISSEVPQNLSASRPQDRQFILSSKKLLLSDSGFYLCAWSVGSYSNQPQHFGDGTRLSIL.